This T cell receptor beta chain was identified during a study of spatial heterogeneity in lung cancer. Study details: A unique TCR and UMI combination showed up more than ten times in raw reads, on average.

There are many counts of this clonotype. TCRdb reprocessed the 5' RACE reads with MiXCR, giving one entry per CDR3 protein. The table has about 14,000 distinct CDR3 sequences, around 10% seen once. Time point in this sample: sample taken at primary tumor resection. Researchers sequenced whole RNA taken from tumor, nontumor lung or frozen PBMC without sorting. The input for sequencing was PBMCs, taken at surgery. This clonotype was sampled from a male donor with early-stage non-small cell lung cancer.

CDR3 sequence reads: CASSSGLAGATDTQYF. As DNA, the CDR3 is TGTGCCAGCAGCTCTGGACTAGCGGGAGCCACAGATACGCAGTATTTT. The chain combines TRBV7-8 with TRBJ2-3, with 13 bases lining up with TRBD2. The V gene end was trimmed by 4 bases and the J gene end by 2 bases; junction bases not matched to a gene: 3. This CDR3 region has 16 residues. In germline, CDR1 is SGHVS, CDR2 FQNEAQ.